This T cell receptor beta chain was documented in a study of cytotoxic CD8 clonotypes in ibrutinib-treated CLL. Here immunoSEQ multiplex PCR was the method, and the copy in TCRdb shows in-frame clones only, minus some. The data show hundreds of thousands of clones, about 80% seen once. Between the trimmed V and J ends, which lost 1 base and 6 bases, there was a span of 6 bases. The V gene's germline CDR1 is SGHTA and CDR2 FQGNSA. This CDR3 has 13 amino acids. The chain combines TRBV7-2 with TRBJ2-2; no definite D call. This specimen consisted of PBMCs, obtained before ibrutinib treatment. The clonotype comes from a human donor with chronic lymphocytic leukemia. The CDR3 here is CASSLDSPGELFF. CDR3 in DNA: TGTGCCAGCAGCTTAGACAGCCCCGGGGAGCTGTTTTTT.